This T cell receptor (beta chain) was retrieved from a study of breast tumors, draining lymph nodes, adjacent tissues. Study results and caveats: Tumor TCR diversity was below lymph nodes but above nontumor tissue.

TCRdb re-derived calls from the multiplex PCR reads in MiXCR, one entry per CDR3 protein. The sample includes some 130,000 distinct CDR3 sequences, under 25% seen only once; the top ten take under 3%. Breast cancer patients provided tissue from their axillary draining lymph nodes. This clonotype was seen once. Antigen specificity is unknown. The germline CDR1 and CDR2 sequences are MNHEY and SVGEGT. CDR3 length: 13 residues. Trimming left V 7 bases short and J 9 bases short, with 18 bases between. The chain links TRBV6-2 or TRBV6-3 to TRBJ1-1, with TRBD1 as a possible D gene (5 bases). Sequenced input: axillary lymph node tissue. This receptor was identified in a female donor with breast cancer. Some clones in this sample may be carry-over from other donors' samples. For the CDR3, the DNA is TGTGCCAGCACCGCCTATAGGACAACTAAAGCTTTCTTT. Protein: CASTAYRTTKAFF.